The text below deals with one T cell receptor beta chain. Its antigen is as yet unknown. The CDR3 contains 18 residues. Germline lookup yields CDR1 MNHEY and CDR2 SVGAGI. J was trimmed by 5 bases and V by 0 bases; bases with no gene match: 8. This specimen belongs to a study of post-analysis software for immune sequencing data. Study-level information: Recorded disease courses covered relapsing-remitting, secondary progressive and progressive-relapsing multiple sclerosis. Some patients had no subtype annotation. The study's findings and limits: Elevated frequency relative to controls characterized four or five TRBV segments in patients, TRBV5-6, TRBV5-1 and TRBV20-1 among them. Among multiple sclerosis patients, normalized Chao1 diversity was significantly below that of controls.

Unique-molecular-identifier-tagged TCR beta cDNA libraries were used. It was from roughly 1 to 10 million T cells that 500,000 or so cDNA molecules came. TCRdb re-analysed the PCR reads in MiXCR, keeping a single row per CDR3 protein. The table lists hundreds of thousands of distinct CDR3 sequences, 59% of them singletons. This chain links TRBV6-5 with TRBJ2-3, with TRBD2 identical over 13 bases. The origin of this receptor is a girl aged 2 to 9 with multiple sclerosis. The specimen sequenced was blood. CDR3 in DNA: TGTGCCAGCAGTTACTCAGCCCTACTAGCGGGAGGGGGAGATACGCAGTATTTT. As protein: CASSYSALLAGGGDTQYF.